Each of the 3 T cell receptor beta chains below was sequenced from the same sample in a study of blood T cells in healthy people across ages. Primers used in a second PCR of roughly 6 to 11 cycles were a sample-barcoded 5' primer and a J-beta primer mix. TCRdb ran MiXCR on the 5' RACE reads and lists one entry per CDR3 protein. The sample shows more than 1,400,000 distinct CDR3 sequences, approximately 40% of them seen only once. The source material was blood. The origin of the receptors is a woman between 18 and 29 years old in good health.

The V and J genes are TRBV18 and TRBJ1-2; possible D gene TRBD1, 5 bases. The germline gives CDR1 KGHSH, CDR2 LQKENI. The CDR3 has 15 residues. The V and J ends lost 4 bases and 2 bases respectively, with 14 bases between them. The CDR3 region is CASSLGTDPNYGYTF. The CDR3 coding sequence is TGTGCCAGCTCACTAGGGACGGATCCAAACTATGGCTACACCTTC.

The chain uses TRBV3-1 and TRBJ2-3; possibly TRBD2 for D (6 bases). Deletions cut 8 bases from V and 4 bases from J, with 13 bases between. This CDR3 is built from 13 residues. Germline values: CDR1 LGHDT, CDR2 YNNKEL (reference sequence). Here the CDR3 reads CASGHGRSDTQYF. The CDR3 DNA reads TGTGCCAGCGGGCATGGGAGGTCAGATACGCAGTATTTT.

This clonotype came up a few times. The chain employs TRBV18 and TRBJ1-1; D gene uncertain. Trimming took 3 bases from V and 2 from J, leaving 13 bases between them. Germline V gene sequence: CDR1 KGHSH, CDR2 LQKENI. The CDR3 length is 15 residues. This CDR3 is CASSPPPGINTEAFF. CDR3 coding DNA: TGTGCCAGCTCACCCCCACCAGGTATCAACACTGAAGCTTTCTTT.